A single sample is the source of the 17 T cell receptor beta chains below, sequenced in a study of shared T cell receptors in the human thymus. TCRdb keeps only in-frame clones here, not all; method: immunoSEQ multiplex PCR. The sample includes 650,000 to 950,000 clones, 70% to 90% of them seen just once. These data also featured in a second study, about human thymus T cells.

The sample taken for sequencing was thymocytes. Receptor source: a girl under three years old with a congenital heart defect.

The chain uses TRBV28 and TRBJ1-1, with no clear D. Germline lookup yields CDR1 MDHEN and CDR2 SYDVKM. V was trimmed by 2 bases and J by 4 bases, leaving 2 bases between them. The CDR3 runs 11 residues. CDR3 sequence reads: CASSLLTEAFF. The DNA for the CDR3 is TGTGCCAGCAGTTTACTCACTGAAGCTTTCTTT. Complete variable domain (other parts from reference TRBV28 and TRBJ1-1): DVKVTQSSRYLVKRTGEKVFLECVQDMDHENMFWYRQDPGLGLRLIYFSYDVKMKEKGDIPEGYSVSREKKERFSLILESASTNQTSMYLCASSLLTEAFFGQGTRLTVV.

The chain is built from TRBV6-5 and TRBJ1-1; the D gene is possibly TRBD1 (6 bases). V was pared by 2 bases and J by 5 bases, with 15 bases between. Germline CDR1 reads MNHEY; CDR2 reads SVGAGI. The CDR3 is 15 amino acids. For the CDR3, the DNA is TGTGCCAGCAGTTACCCGACAGGCCGAGGGACTGAAGCTTTCTTT. Protein product: CASSYPTGRGTEAFF.

This chain links TRBV27 with TRBJ2-5; a weak D match, TRBD2 (6 bases). The CDR3 runs to 15 residues. V was clipped by 6 bases and J by 5 bases, with 19 bases between them. CDR1 is MNHEY, CDR2 SMNVEV, per germline (reference sequence). The DNA of the CDR3 is TGTGCCAGCAGCCACAGAGGGGAGGCAGGGGAGACCCAGTACTTC. It is translated as CASSHRGEAGETQYF.

The rearrangement joins TRBV5-6 to TRBJ2-7; 9 nucleotides line up with TRBD1. V shed 3 bases, J shed 11 bases, and the junction held 9 bases outside the gene matches. Germline V gene sequence: CDR1 SGHDT, CDR2 YYEEEE. This CDR3 is 13 amino acids long. The CDR3 reads CASSCLPGTGKYF. CDR3 DNA: TGTGCCAGCAGCTGTCTTCCCGGGACAGGGAAGTACTTC.

The chain joins TRBV7-9 to TRBJ1-6, with D maybe TRBD1 (5 bases). CDR3 length equals 18 residues. Germline-derived CDR1 and CDR2 are SEHNR and FQNEAQ (reference sequence). V lost 1 base and J lost 16, with 29 bases in between. The CDR3 coding sequence is TGTGCCAGCAGCTTAGGGGGGGGGACTCTAGTAAAGATGGTGCTGCTCCACTTT. Translated, it gives CASSLGGGTLVKMVLLHF.

The DNA of the CDR3 is TGTGCCAGCAGTGGTCGCCCCCCTGCGGGGGGCCTCTACAATGAGCAGTTCTTC. Its translation is CASSGRPPAGGLYNEQFF. The V gene is TRBV25-1, the J gene TRBJ2-1; 8 bases align to TRBD2. Germline CDR1 and CDR2: MGHDK and SYGVNS. V was clipped by 4 bases and J by 3 bases; unmatched bases: 14. CDR3 length: 18 amino acids.

This clone came up a few times. Here the CDR3 DNA reads TGTGCCAACCTCGGACTTAGTTCGCCCCGGGTTACTAATCAGCCCCAGCATTTT. Amino acids: CANLGLSSPRVTNQPQHF. This chain connects TRBV9 to TRBJ1-5; D remains unclear. Germline CDR1 reads SGDLS; CDR2 reads YYNGEE. V dropped 9 bases and J dropped 4 bases, with 29 bases sitting between them. The CDR3 loop spans 18 amino acids.

A single count supports this clone. This chain connects TRBV10-2 to TRBJ1-3; possible D gene TRBD1, 6 bases. The CDR3 is 15 amino acids. Germline V gene sequence: CDR1 WSHSY, CDR2 SAAADI. V gave up 6 bases and J gave up 4 bases, with 16 bases separating them. The CDR3, as DNA: TGCGCCAGCAGGCACCGGGACACAGAAGGAAACACCATATATTTT. This sequence encodes CASRHRDTEGNTIYF.

This clone was observed a few times. The V call is TRBV28, the J call TRBJ1-5, with TRBD1 as a possible D gene (6 bases). The germline V and J ends were trimmed by 5 bases and 5 bases, with 16 bases remaining between them. CDR3 size: 15 residues. Per the germline V gene, CDR1 is MDHEN and CDR2 is SYDVKM. The CDR3 sequence: CASSPPDRSHQPQHF. CDR3 bases: TGTGCCAGCAGTCCCCCCGACAGGAGTCATCAGCCCCAGCATTTT.

This chain links TRBV5-6 with TRBJ2-5; D is undetermined. The V gene lost 0 bases and the J gene lost 3 bases, with 15 bases spanning the gap. The CDR3 contains 16 residues. Germline V gene lookup returns CDR1 SGHDT and CDR2 YYEEEE. CDR3 bases: TGTGCCAGCAGCTTGGGCTTGCAGGCGTCGGAAGAGACCCAGTACTTC. This encodes CASSLGLQASEETQYF.

The rearrangement uses TRBV5-1 and TRBJ1-2; tentatively, D is TRBD1 (5 bases). The CDR3 extends over 13 amino acids. The V gene lost 2 bases and the J gene lost 7 bases, with 12 bases spanning the gap. CDR1 is SGHRS, CDR2 YFSETQ, per germline. The CDR3 DNA reads as TGCGCCAGCAGCTTAGACAGTGAGAGTGGCTACACCTTC. It encodes CASSLDSESGYTF.

The rearrangement joins TRBV7-6 to TRBJ1-2; D is unclear. The CDR3 is made up of 13 amino acids. With 5 bases removed from V and 1 base from J, the gap between germline ends came to 8 bases. Germline CDR1 SGHVS, CDR2 FNYEAQ. The CDR3 region is CASSPNFNYGYTF. The CDR3 DNA follows: TGTGCCAGCAGCCCCAACTTTAACTATGGCTACACCTTC.

The chain links TRBV15 to TRBJ1-4, with D tentatively TRBD1 (5 bases). This CDR3 region has 15 residues. The germline gives CDR1 LNHNV, CDR2 YYDKDF (reference sequence). Trimming removed 5 bases at V and 7 bases at J, with 17 bases between. This CDR3 is CATSLGDSPGEKLFF. CDR3 in DNA: TGTGCCACCAGCCTAGGGGACTCACCGGGTGAAAAACTGTTTTTT.

The gene calls are TRBV5-1 and TRBJ1-1; TRBD1 might be the D (5 bases). The CDR3 loop spans 14 amino acids. V lost 4 bases and J lost 2, with 12 bases in between. CDR1 SGHRS and CDR2 YFSETQ come from the germline V gene. CDR3 region: CASSGKDTNTEAFF. Here the CDR3 DNA reads TGCGCCAGCAGCGGGAAGGACACAAACACTGAAGCTTTCTTT.

This clone was seen just once. The chain couples TRBV4-1 to TRBJ2-5; the D is unclear. Trimming left V 2 bases short and J 1 base short, with 5 bases between. CDR3 size: 13 residues. From germline, CDR1 is MGHRA and CDR2 YSYEKL. The CDR3, as DNA: TGCGCCAGCAGCCAAACACCCCAAGAGACCCAGTACTTC. Translation: CASSQTPQETQYF.

The CDR3 reads CSVVAGDLNEQYF. DNA for the CDR3: TGCAGCGTTGTAGCGGGCGACCTGAACGAGCAGTACTTC. The chain employs TRBV29-1 and TRBJ2-7, with 7 nucleotides matching TRBD2. V lost 4 bases to trimming and J lost 5 bases; unmatched junction nucleotides: 8. CDR1 is SQVTM and CDR2 is ANQGSEA in the germline V gene. The CDR3 is 13 amino acids.

The DNA of the CDR3 is TGTGCCAGCAGCCTTAGAGGGTCCTATGGCTACACCTTC. The encoded protein is CASSLRGSYGYTF. J is TRBJ1-2 and V is TRBV28; D not certain. Trimming shortened V by 6 bases and J by 4 bases, and 12 bases separated the two germline ends. Germline lookup yields CDR1 MDHEN and CDR2 SYDVKM. CDR3 length: 13 residues.